This is a list of T cell receptor beta chains from one sample in a study of multiple sclerosis patients with progressive multifocal leukoencephalopathy. Profiling relied on immunoSEQ multiplex PCR, and the TCRdb table lists in-frame clones only, not all of them. The sample shows some 30,000 clones, approximately 89% of them seen only once. Material for sequencing was PBMCs. These receptors all stem from a human donor with multiple sclerosis. CDR3s include the opening cysteine and the closing phenylalanine or tryptophan. Fields, in order: D gene, clone size, J gene, V gene, CDR3 DNA, CDR3 protein. D genes are given only for firm matches. Clone size is not always given. Where it is, it says once, few, many or a class for expanded clones.

>.|.|TRBJ2-1|TRBV4-3
TGCGCCAGCAGCCCCGGACTCCTTCCCATTGGGGAGCAGTTCTTC
CASSPGLLPIGEQFF
>TRBD2|.|TRBJ2-1|TRBV14
TGTGCCAGCAGCCAACTAGCGGGAGTAAGTAGTGAGCAGTTCTTC
CASSQLAGVSSEQFF
>.|.|TRBJ2-7|TRBV7-9
TGTGCCAGCAGCTTAAGTGGGTACGAGCAGTACTTC
CASSLSGYEQYF
>.|.|TRBJ2-1|TRBV28
TGTGCCAGCAGTCCAGGAGTTTACAATGAGCAGTTCTTC
CASSPGVYNEQFF
>.|.|TRBJ1-1|TRBV6-5
TGTGCCAGCAGTTACAGGGGCCGGGACACTGAAGCTTTCTTT
CASSYRGRDTEAFF
>.|.|TRBJ1-5|TRBV19
TGTGCCAGTAGTATTAGACAGAATCAGCCCCAGCATTTT
CASSIRQNQPQHF
>.|.|TRBJ1-4|TRBV4-3
TGCGCCAGCAGCCAAGATACGATGGGGAAACAGGGCCGCTTTTTT
CASSQDTMGKQGRFF
>TRBD1|.|TRBJ1-1|TRBV6-5
TGTGCCAGCAGACGACAGGGGGCGAACACTGAAGCTTTCTTT
CASRRQGANTEAFF
>.|once|TRBJ1-1|TRBV5-1
TGCGCCAGCAGCCCCAAGGGACATATGAACACTGAAGCTTTCTTT
CASSPKGHMNTEAFF
>.|.|TRBJ2-3|TRBV27
TGTGCCAGCAGTTCCCGCACAGATACGCAGTATTTT
CASSSRTDTQYF
>.|.|TRBJ1-4|TRBV18
TGTGCCAGCTACCTATCGGGGTCTGACGAAAAACTGTTTTTT
CASYLSGSDEKLFF
>TRBD2|.|TRBJ2-7|TRBV19
TGTGCCAGTAGTAAGGGGACTAGCGGTAATTACGAGCAGTACTTC
CASSKGTSGNYEQYF
>.|.|TRBJ1-5|TRBV7-2
TGTGCCAGCAGCTTAGCAGTACAGGGTGGTCAGCCCCAGCATTTT
CASSLAVQGGQPQHF
>.|.|TRBJ1-3|TRBV5-1
TGCGCCAGTGCCAGGCGGAATCTAGGAGGCTCTGGAAACACCATATATTTT
CASARRNLGGSGNTIYF
>.|.|TRBJ2-1|TRBV21-1
TGTGCCAGAACGGGCCGGGAAGTTCACTACAATGAGCAGTTCTTC
CARTGREVHYNEQFF
>.|.|TRBJ2-7|TRBV13
TGTGCCAGCAGCTTAGAGCGTTTCGCCGAGCAGTACTTC
CASSLERFAEQYF
>TRBD1|.|TRBJ1-1|TRBV9
TGTGCCAGCAGCCCGGGGACAGGGGGAAATACTGAAGCTTTCTTT
CASSPGTGGNTEAFF
>.|.|TRBJ2-1|TRBV7-2
TGTGCCAGCAGCTTAGGAGTGGGGCCCCCGGATAGTGAGCAGTTCTTC
CASSLGVGPPDSEQFF
>.|.|TRBJ1-2|TRBV7-8
TGTGCCAGCAGCCGGGACGACTATGGCTACACCTTC
CASSRDDYGYTF
>.|.|TRBJ2-7|TRBV6-5
TGTGCCAGCAGCATTCAACACGGTTACTACGAGCAGTACTTC
CASSIQHGYYEQYF
>.|.|TRBJ1-2|TRBV6-6
TGTGCCAGCATGAGGTCAGATCTCCTTGTGAAAGGCTACACCTTC
CASMRSDLLVKGYTF
>.|.|TRBJ2-7|TRBV5-4
TGTGCCAGCAGCCAAGTGGGCCAGGGTTACTACGAGCAGTACTTC
CASSQVGQGYYEQYF
>.|.|TRBJ2-7|TRBV18
TGTGCCAGCTCCCTTAAAGGCGGGTCCTACGAGCAGTACTTC
CASSLKGGSYEQYF
>.|once|TRBJ1-1|TRBV30
TGTGCCTGGAGTGCCACAAGAGAAGCTTTCTTT
CAWSATREAFF
>.|.|TRBJ2-6|TRBV5-4
TGTGCCAGCATCCGGGGGTCGGGTCGCTCTGGGGCCAACGTCCTGACTTTC
CASIRGSGRSGANVLTF
>.|.|TRBJ1-5|TRBV28
TGTGCCAGCAGTTTTGTCGGGGTTTATCAGCCCCAGCATTTT
CASSFVGVYQPQHF
>.|.|TRBJ2-3|TRBV5-1
TGCGCCAGCAGTTTCGGCTCTAACACAGATACGCAGTATTTT
CASSFGSNTDTQYF
>.|.|TRBJ2-1|TRBV19
TGTGCCAGTAGTGCCACCCCAAGCGGAGCCGACTACAATGAGCAGTTCTTC
CASSATPSGADYNEQFF
>.|few|TRBJ1-4|TRBV7-2
TGTGCCAGCAGCTTAGCGCTGGCGGCCCAAGGAAAACTGTTTTTT
CASSLALAAQGKLFF
>TRBD1|.|TRBJ1-4|TRBV7-9
TGTGCCAGCAGCCGCACCGGGACAGGGGAAAAACTGTTTTTT
CASSRTGTGEKLFF
>TRBD1|.|TRBJ1-1|TRBV6-1
TGTGCCAGCAGAGAAACCGGGACAGCCGAGAACACTGAAGCTTTCTTT
CASRETGTAENTEAFF
>TRBD1|.|TRBJ2-7|TRBV6-5
TGTGCCAGCAGTTTAGGGCGGACAGGAGACTACGAGCAGTACTTC
CASSLGRTGDYEQYF
>.|.|TRBJ1-4|TRBV5-1
TGCGCCAGCAGCTTTCGGGGCAGTGAAAAACTGTTTTTT
CASSFRGSEKLFF